This T cell receptor (beta chain) was retrieved from a study of PD-1 blockade in classical Hodgkin lymphoma. Study details: Patients got intravenous nivolumab 3 mg/kg every 2 weeks.

Broader study findings: In CD4+ cells, TCR diversity went up significantly by C4D1, but in CD8+ cells it did not.

The CDR3 region is 12 residues in length, termini included. Germline CDR1 and CDR2: MNHEY and SVGAGI. Profiled with immunoSEQ multiplex PCR; TCRdb holds only in-frame clones, not every one. This table has approximately 90,000 clones, about nine tenths appearing once. Exposure to brentuximab vedotin varied, and each patient had relapsed following autologous stem cell transplantation. Best overall response was complete response, partial response or progressive disease in these relapsed/refractory classical Hodgkin lymphoma patients. As for this clone: The target antigen is unknown. The DNA is left out, because the CDR3 cannot be placed on it with certainty; the CDR3 is given as TCRdb lists it.

This specimen consisted of peripheral blood mononuclear cells (PBMCs), obtained before the second cycle of nivolumab. The sequence was collected from a human donor with classical Hodgkin lymphoma. The V call is TRBV6-5, the J call TRBJ2-1; TRBD1 reflects the table's D call only, with no check against the DNA. The CDR3 sequence is CASSSWGRGTLF.